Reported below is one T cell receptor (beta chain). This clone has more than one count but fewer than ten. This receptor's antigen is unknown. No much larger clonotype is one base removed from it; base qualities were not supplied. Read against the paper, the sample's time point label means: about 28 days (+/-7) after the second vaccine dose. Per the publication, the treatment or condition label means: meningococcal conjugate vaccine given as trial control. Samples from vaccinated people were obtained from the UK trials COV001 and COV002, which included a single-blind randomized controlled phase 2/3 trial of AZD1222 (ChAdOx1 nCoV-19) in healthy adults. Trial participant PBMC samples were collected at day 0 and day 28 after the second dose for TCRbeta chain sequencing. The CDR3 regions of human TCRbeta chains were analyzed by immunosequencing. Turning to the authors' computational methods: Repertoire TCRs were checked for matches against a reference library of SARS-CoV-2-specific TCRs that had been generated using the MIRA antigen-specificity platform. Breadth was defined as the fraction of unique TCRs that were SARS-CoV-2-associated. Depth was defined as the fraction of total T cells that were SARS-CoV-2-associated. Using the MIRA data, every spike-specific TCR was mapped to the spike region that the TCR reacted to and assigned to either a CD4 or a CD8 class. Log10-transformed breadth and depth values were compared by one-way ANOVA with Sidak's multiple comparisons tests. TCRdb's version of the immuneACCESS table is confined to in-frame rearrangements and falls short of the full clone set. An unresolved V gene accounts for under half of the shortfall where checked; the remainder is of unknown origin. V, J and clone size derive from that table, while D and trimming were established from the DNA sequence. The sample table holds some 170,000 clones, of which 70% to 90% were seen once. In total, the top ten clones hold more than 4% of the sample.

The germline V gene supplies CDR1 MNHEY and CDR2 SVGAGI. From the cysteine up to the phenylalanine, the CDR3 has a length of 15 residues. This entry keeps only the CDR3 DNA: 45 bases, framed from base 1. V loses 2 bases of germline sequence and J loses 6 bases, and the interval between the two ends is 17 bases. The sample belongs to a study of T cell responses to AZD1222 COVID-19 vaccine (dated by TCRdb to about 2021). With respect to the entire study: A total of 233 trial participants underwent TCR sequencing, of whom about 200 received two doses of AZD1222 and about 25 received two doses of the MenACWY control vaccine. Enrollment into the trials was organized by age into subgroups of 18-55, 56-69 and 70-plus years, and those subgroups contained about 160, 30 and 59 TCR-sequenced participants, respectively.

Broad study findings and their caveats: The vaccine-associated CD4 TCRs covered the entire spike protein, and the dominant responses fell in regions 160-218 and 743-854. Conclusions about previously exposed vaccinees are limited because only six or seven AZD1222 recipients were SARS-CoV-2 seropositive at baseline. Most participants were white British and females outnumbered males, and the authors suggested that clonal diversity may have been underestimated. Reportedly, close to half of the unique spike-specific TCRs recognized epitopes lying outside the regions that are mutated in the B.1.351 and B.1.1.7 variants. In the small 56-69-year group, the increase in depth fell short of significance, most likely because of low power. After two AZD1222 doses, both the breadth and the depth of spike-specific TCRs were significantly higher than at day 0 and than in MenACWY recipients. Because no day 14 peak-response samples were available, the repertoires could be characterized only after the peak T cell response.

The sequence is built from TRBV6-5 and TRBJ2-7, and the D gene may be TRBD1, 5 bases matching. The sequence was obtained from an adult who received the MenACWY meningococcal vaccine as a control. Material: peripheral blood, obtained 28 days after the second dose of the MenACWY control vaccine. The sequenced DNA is TGTGCCAGCAGTTACCCTTGGCAGGGTGGTTTCGAGCAGTACTTC. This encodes CASSYPWQGGFEQYF.